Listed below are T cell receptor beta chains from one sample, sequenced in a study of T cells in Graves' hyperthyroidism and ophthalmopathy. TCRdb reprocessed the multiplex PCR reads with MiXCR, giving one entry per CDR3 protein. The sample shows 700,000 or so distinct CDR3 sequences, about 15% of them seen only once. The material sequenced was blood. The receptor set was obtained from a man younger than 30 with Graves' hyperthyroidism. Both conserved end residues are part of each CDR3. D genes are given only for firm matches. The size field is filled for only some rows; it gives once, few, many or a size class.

TGTGCCAGCAGCCCCGGGGGCTACGGGGGGCAGGAGACCCAGTACTTC	CASSPGGYGGQETQYF	TRBV9	TRBJ2-5	.	.
TGTGCCAGCAGTGAAGCAAGCTGGACTGAAGCTTTCTTT	CASSEASWTEAFF	TRBV2	TRBJ1-1	many	.
TGTGCCAGCAGTGGGGGAGGGGAGCTCTTCTATGGCTACACCTTC	CASSGGGELFYGYTF	TRBV27	TRBJ1-2	many	.
TGCAGCGCCACGAAGGAGTGGGAGACCCAGTACTTC	CSATKEWETQYF	TRBV29-1	TRBJ2-5	many	.
TGTGCCAGCAGTTCCCCACCTATTAGAAGCCGGAGCTCCTACAATGAGCAGTTCTTC	CASSSPPIRSRSSYNEQFF	TRBV28	TRBJ2-1	many	.
TGCAGTGCTAGAGATGACCGACAGGGATCGGCCCAAGCTTTCTTT	CSARDDRQGSAQAFF	TRBV20-1	TRBJ1-1	few	TRBD1
TGCAGTGCTACCCCTAGCGGGAACACCGGGGAGCTGTTTTTT	CSATPSGNTGELFF	TRBV20-1	TRBJ2-2	few	TRBD2
TGTGCCAGCAGCCAAATGAAGGGGCTCAATGAGCAGTTCTTC	CASSQMKGLNEQFF	TRBV3-1	TRBJ2-1	many	.
TGTGCCACCAGTGAGGGGCTAGCGGGAGTCTACGAGCAGTACTTC	CATSEGLAGVYEQYF	TRBV24-1	TRBJ2-7	few	TRBD2
TGCGCCAGCAGTGAAACCGGGTGGGGTAGCGGCGAAAAACTGTTTTTT	CASSETGWGSGEKLFF	TRBV10-2	TRBJ1-4	few	.
TGTGCCAGCAGCCCGGACAGGGGGCGACAGTACTTC	CASSPDRGRQYF	TRBV12-3/TRBV12-4	TRBJ2-7	.	TRBD1
TGTGCCAGTAAAAGGGGGGGAGGGACTAGCGGCTACGAGCAGTACTTC	CASKRGGGTSGYEQYF	TRBV28	TRBJ2-7	many	TRBD2
TGTGCCAGCAGCATTAAACAGGCTAGCAATCAGCCCCAGCATTTT	CASSIKQASNQPQHF	TRBV27	TRBJ1-5	few	.
TGTGCCAGCAGAATTCTTAAGGACGGGAAATCGAGGTACGAGCAGTACTTC	CASRILKDGKSRYEQYF	TRBV7-3	TRBJ2-7	many	.
TGTGCCACCTCCCGGAAGGCTTATAGCAATCAGCCCCAGCATTTT	CATSRKAYSNQPQHF	TRBV28	TRBJ1-5	few	.
TGTGCCAGCAGTTTCTGGGCGGCCGGGGGAGGCACGCAGTATTTT	CASSFWAAGGGTQYF	TRBV27	TRBJ2-3	.	.
TGTGCCAGTAGTAGGAATAGCGGGAGATTCACAGATACGCAGTATTTT	CASSRNSGRFTDTQYF	TRBV19	TRBJ2-3	few	TRBD2
TGTGCCAGCAGCTTGGGGGACGGGAGCCTTCAGCCCCAGCATTTT	CASSLGDGSLQPQHF	TRBV5-6	TRBJ1-5	.	.
TGTGCCATGAACACTGAAGCTTTCTTT	CAMNTEAFF	TRBV2	TRBJ1-1	.	.
TGCAGTGCTAGGCCTTGGGACTCAGATACGCAGTATTTT	CSARPWDSDTQYF	TRBV20-1	TRBJ2-3	many	.
TGTGCCAGCAGCCCTCGAATTGCGGGTGAGCAGTTCTTC	CASSPRIAGEQFF	TRBV14	TRBJ2-1	.	.
TGCGCCAGCAGCCTAGGGGACAGCTCTTCCGTCCTGACTTTC	CASSLGDSSSVLTF	TRBV4-1	TRBJ2-6	few	TRBD1
TGTGCCATCAGTGACCGGGGGGCGAGCACTGAAGCTTTCTTT	CAISDRGASTEAFF	TRBV10-3	TRBJ1-1	many	.
TGTGCCAGCAGTGGACAGGGCGCCGGGGAGCTGTTTTTT	CASSGQGAGELFF	TRBV2	TRBJ2-2	.	TRBD1
TGTGCCAGCAGCTCCCGAGCGGGAGGGCTGGATACGCAGTATTTT	CASSSRAGGLDTQYF	TRBV7-8	TRBJ2-3	few	TRBD2
TGCAGCGTTGAGGGACTAGCGGGCGGGGAGCTGTTTTTT	CSVEGLAGGELFF	TRBV29-1	TRBJ2-2	few	TRBD2
TGCAGCGCCAGTGACACGTACTCTGGAAACACCATATATTTT	CSASDTYSGNTIYF	TRBV29-1	TRBJ1-3	.	.
TGTGCCAGCAGTTTCGGGCAGGGGACCTACGAGCAGTACTTC	CASSFGQGTYEQYF	TRBV12-3/TRBV12-4	TRBJ2-7	many	.
TGTGCCATCAGTGAGTCGGGGGGCGGTTTTGGCTACACCTTC	CAISESGGGFGYTF	TRBV10-3	TRBJ1-2	few	.
TGTGCCAGCAGTGGATTGGATAGCGGGAGTTGGCAAGAGACCCAGTACTTC	CASSGLDSGSWQETQYF	TRBV25-1	TRBJ2-5	.	TRBD2
TGTGCCAGCAGTACGGGACTAGCGGGAGGGGCCACCTACAATGAGCAGTTCTTC	CASSTGLAGGATYNEQFF	TRBV6-2/TRBV6-3	TRBJ2-1	few	TRBD2
TGCAGTGCGTCGAAGAGCAATCAGCCCCAGCATTTT	CSASKSNQPQHF	TRBV20-1	TRBJ1-5	.	.
TGTGCCAGCAGCGTATTTGGGGACGGCTACACCTTC	CASSVFGDGYTF	TRBV9	TRBJ1-2	few	.
TGTGCCAGCAAAACGGGGGGGACCCACCAGTACTTC	CASKTGGTHQYF	TRBV28	TRBJ2-5	many	TRBD2
TGTGCCAGCAGCGCCTCCCTGGGAACCCAGTACTTC	CASSASLGTQYF	TRBV7-9	TRBJ2-5	many	.
TGCAGCGTTGATTCGGGGCGGCCTGAAGCTTTCTTT	CSVDSGRPEAFF	TRBV29-1	TRBJ1-1	.	.
TGTGCCAGCTCACCCCTTCTAGCTCAAGAGACCCAGTACTTC	CASSPLLAQETQYF	TRBV18	TRBJ2-5	many	.